These 32 T cell receptor beta chains were sequenced from one sample in a study of shared clonotypes between healthy human individuals. Produced via immunoSEQ multiplex PCR; TCRdb's table is partial and in-frame only. Of about 2 million clones listed, 90% to 95% are singletons. Source material: naive CD4+ T cells sorted from blood. The subset denotes: CD45RA+ positively selected. Receptors originate from a man aged 18-30 years in good health.

The rearrangement uses TRBV30 and TRBJ1-1; D not certain. CDR1 is GTSNPN and CDR2 is SVGIG in the germline V gene (reference sequence). The CDR3 sequence is 13 residues long. The V gene lost 3 bases and the J gene lost 5 bases, with 13 bases spanning the gap. This CDR3 reads CAWSLSGRTEAFF. DNA for the CDR3: TGTGCCTGGAGCCTAAGTGGGCGAACTGAAGCTTTCTTT.

V usage is TRBV2 and J usage is TRBJ1-3; 7 nucleotides line up with TRBD1. Germline lookup yields CDR1 SNHLY and CDR2 FYNNEI. With V trimmed by 3 bases and J by 4 bases, 6 bases remained unmatched. There are 15 residues in the CDR3. The CDR3 is CASSDQTGPGNTIYF. DNA of the CDR3: TGTGCCAGCAGTGACCAGACAGGGCCCGGAAACACCATATATTTT.

The J gene is TRBJ1-2, the V gene TRBV6-1, with D hard to call. Trimming removed 2 bases from V and 6 bases from J, with 7 bases in between. CDR3 length equals 12 residues. CDR1 and CDR2 from the germline V gene are MNHNS and SASEGT. The CDR3 coding sequence is TGTGCCAGCAGTGAATCCTCTAATGGCTACACCTTC. Protein sequence: CASSESSNGYTF.

The rearrangement joins TRBV6-6 to TRBJ1-2, with D possibly TRBD1 on 5 matching bases. V was pared by 0 bases and J by 2 bases, with 7 bases between. Germline V lookup: CDR1 MNHNY, CDR2 SVGAGI (reference sequence). The CDR3 has 14 residues. The CDR3 loop is CASSYSGPNYGYTF. The CDR3, as DNA: TGTGCCAGCAGTTACTCGGGGCCCAACTATGGCTACACCTTC.

The V and J genes are TRBV7-9 and TRBJ2-7; TRBD1 might be the D (5 bases). Trimming took 0 bases from V and 5 from J, leaving 8 bases between them. This CDR3 is 13 amino acids long. Germline lookup yields CDR1 SEHNR and CDR2 FQNEAQ (reference sequence). CDR3 in amino acids: CASSLAPGNEQYF. The CDR3 DNA is TGTGCCAGCAGCTTAGCCCCAGGGAACGAGCAGTACTTC.

The chain couples TRBV30 to TRBJ1-4, with D uncertain. The germline CDR1 and CDR2 sequences are GTSNPN and SVGIG (reference sequence). The V end was cut by 8 bases, the J end by 4 bases, with 14 bases between. CDR3 length: 13 residues. The CDR3 nucleotides are TGTGCCCATACAAGAGCGGGTAATGAAAAACTGTTTTTT. This codes for CAHTRAGNEKLFF.

On this clone itself: This sequence may be a read error, since a much larger clone differs from it by one base. V and J are TRBV27 and TRBJ1-5; D might be TRBD1 (6 bases). The CDR3 covers 15 residues. The germline V gene has CDR1 MNHEY and CDR2 SMNVEV (reference sequence). V was clipped by 6 bases and J by 0 bases, with 12 bases between them. This CDR3 reads CASSSQGCSNQPQHF. DNA of the CDR3: TGTGCCAGCAGCTCTCAGGGGTGTAGCAATCAGCCCCAGCATTTT.

The chain combines TRBV28 with TRBJ2-2; tentatively, D is TRBD1 (5 bases). Deletions cut 5 bases from V and 1 base from J, with 17 bases between. Germline loops: CDR1 MDHEN, CDR2 SYDVKM. The CDR3 has 17 residues. The DNA of the CDR3 is TGTGCCAGCAGTGGGGATCTTGACAGACAGAACACCGGGGAGCTGTTTTTT. This encodes CASSGDLDRQNTGELFF.

The V call is TRBV6-5, the J call TRBJ2-1; TRBD2 matches at 7 bases. With 6 bases clipped from V and 3 bases from J, the junction kept 5 bases outside the gene matches. CDR1 MNHEY and CDR2 SVGAGI come from the germline V gene. The CDR3 is made up of 14 amino acids. The CDR3 DNA reads TGTGCCAGCAGCCGAGCGGGAAGCTACAATGAGCAGTTCTTC. Its protein product is CASSRAGSYNEQFF.

In the case of this clone: The identical CDR3 is also encoded by other nucleotide sequences in the sample. This sequence joins TRBV28 and TRBJ2-3, with a possible D match to TRBD2 (6 bases). Per germline, CDR1 MDHEN and CDR2 SYDVKM. Trimming cost V 8 bases and J 2 bases, with 8 bases left between them. This CDR3 has 12 amino acids. The DNA of the CDR3 is TGTGCCAGCGGAGGGTCCACAGATACGCAGTATTTT. It is translated as CASGGSTDTQYF.

The chain couples TRBV6-1 to TRBJ2-7; the D gene is possibly TRBD2 (6 bases). The V gene's germline CDR1 is MNHNS and CDR2 SASEGT. Trimming took 6 bases from V and 10 from J, leaving 16 bases between them. CDR3 length: 12 amino acids. CDR3 nucleotides: TGTGCCAGCAGCCCCGGGAGCCACAGACAGTACTTC. It yields the protein CASSPGSHRQYF.

The V and J genes are TRBV15 and TRBJ2-5; 7 nucleotides line up with TRBD1. J was trimmed by 5 bases and V by 3 bases; bases with no gene match: 6. The CDR3 has 14 amino acids. Germline V gene data show CDR1 as LNHNV and CDR2 as YYDKDF (reference sequence). CDR3 nucleotide sequence: TGTGCCACCAGCAGGCCCGGGACAGCGGAGACCCAGTACTTC. It encodes CATSRPGTAETQYF.

This chain links TRBV29-1 with TRBJ2-1; a possible D gene is TRBD2 (5 bases). Germline CDR1 reads SQVTM; CDR2 reads ANQGSEA. The CDR3 contains 13 residues. Trimming removed 6 bases from V and 4 bases from J, with 13 bases in between. The CDR3 here is CSVLDGGYNEQFF. Written as DNA, the CDR3 is TGCAGCGTCCTTGACGGCGGGTACAATGAGCAGTTCTTC.

This sequence joins TRBV30 and TRBJ2-3, with 9 bases that match TRBD2. The germline V gene encodes CDR1 GTSNPN and CDR2 SVGIG (reference sequence). The CDR3 totals 14 residues. Germline trimming cut 5 bases from V and 1 base from J; bases unmatched to any gene: 4. This chain's CDR3 is CAWAIAGGTDTQYF. The DNA for the CDR3 is TGTGCCTGGGCGATAGCGGGGGGCACAGATACGCAGTATTTT.

The chain recombines TRBV2 with TRBJ1-3; tentatively, D is TRBD1 (6 bases). The germline V gene has CDR1 SNHLY and CDR2 FYNNEI. The CDR3 sequence is 15 residues long. The V gene lost 6 bases and the J gene lost 1 base, with 13 bases spanning the gap. The CDR3: CASRPEQGSGNTIYF. Here the CDR3 DNA reads TGTGCCAGCAGGCCCGAACAGGGATCTGGAAACACCATATATTTT.

The chain joins TRBV30 to TRBJ1-1; a possible D gene is TRBD1 (6 bases). Trimming shortened V by 0 bases and J by 0 bases, and 11 bases separated the two germline ends. This CDR3 has 15 amino acids. Germline V gene data show CDR1 as GTSNPN and CDR2 as SVGIG (reference sequence). CDR3 region: CAWSVGGEVNTEAFF. The CDR3 DNA reads as TGTGCCTGGAGTGTGGGGGGCGAGGTGAACACTGAAGCTTTCTTT.

This rearrangement joins TRBV15 to TRBJ1-2, with D perhaps matching TRBD1 (6 bases). CDR1 and CDR2 (germline): LNHNV, YYDKDF (reference sequence). This CDR3 is built from 13 residues. Trimming cost V 8 bases and J 4 bases, with 14 bases left between them. The CDR3 here is CATLSTGSYGYTF. CDR3 in DNA: TGTGCCACCCTCTCCACAGGGAGCTATGGCTACACCTTC.

This chain links TRBV6-4 with TRBJ2-5, with TRBD1 matching over 7 bases. The germline gives CDR1 MRHNA, CDR2 SNTAGT. Trimming cost V 4 bases and J 5 bases; bases outside gene matches: 4. The CDR3 is made up of 13 amino acids. The CDR3 loop reads CASSGNRGETQYF. The CDR3, as DNA: TGTGCCAGCAGTGGGAACAGGGGTGAGACCCAGTACTTC.

The V and J genes are TRBV29-1 and TRBJ2-2, with 9 positions matching TRBD2. The V gene end was trimmed by 6 bases and the J gene end by 6 bases; junction bases not matched to a gene: 5. CDR1 is SQVTM, CDR2 ANQGSEA, per germline. The CDR3 is 13 amino acids. CDR3 in amino acids: CSVAIAGAGELFF. The CDR3 bases are TGCAGCGTCGCTATAGCGGGAGCCGGGGAGCTGTTTTTT.

The chain employs TRBV6-6 and TRBJ1-5, with D unclear. The CDR3 is made up of 15 amino acids. The germline gives CDR1 MNHNY, CDR2 SVGAGI (reference sequence). The V end was cut by 10 bases, the J end by 0 bases, with 16 bases between. CDR3 protein: CATRDGTNSNQPQHF. The CDR3 DNA is TGTGCCACTAGGGATGGAACGAATAGCAATCAGCCCCAGCATTTT.

About this clone itself: At one end, the junction sequence differs from germline, possibly due to a read error. Other DNA sequences in the sample encode the same CDR3. The chain joins TRBV5-1 to TRBJ2-7; 14 bases line up with TRBD2. Germline V gene data show CDR1 as SGHRS and CDR2 as YFSETQ. CDR3 length: 15 residues. CDR3 DNA: TGCGCCAGCAGTTTGGGGACTAGCGGGAGCTACGAGCAGTACTTC. Its protein is CASSLGTSGSYEQYF.

The V call is TRBV5-1, the J call TRBJ1-6; 8 positions agree with TRBD1. CDR1 SGHRS and CDR2 YFSETQ come from the germline V gene. The ends lost 5 bases at V and 10 bases at J; junction bases unmatched: 5. The CDR3 consists of 13 residues. Written as DNA, the CDR3 is TGCGCCAGCAGGCAGGGGGCAAGCTCACCCCTCCACTTT. Protein: CASRQGASSPLHF.

J is TRBJ2-3 and V is TRBV6-4; tentatively, D is TRBD2 (5 bases). Looked up from germline, CDR1 is MRHNA and CDR2 is SNTAGT. The CDR3 extends over 13 amino acids. Trimming removed 5 bases from V and 4 bases from J, with 10 bases in between. CDR3 DNA sequence: TGTGCCAGCAGTCTCGACGGGGCAGATACGCAGTATTTT. It encodes CASSLDGADTQYF.

The V call is TRBV9, the J call TRBJ2-7; TRBD1 is a possible D gene (6 bases). Germline V CDR1 and CDR2: SGDLS, YYNGEE. Deletions cut 0 bases from V and 4 bases from J, with 11 bases between. This CDR3 is 14 amino acids long. The CDR3 coding sequence is TGTGCCAGCAGCGTAGATTACAGGGCATACGAGCAGTACTTC. It encodes CASSVDYRAYEQYF.

V gene TRBV5-1 combines with J gene TRBJ2-3, with a weak D call TRBD1 (5 bases). Germline loops: CDR1 SGHRS, CDR2 YFSETQ. Trimming took off 3 bases at V and 5 bases at J, with 13 bases between the two ends. CDR3 size: 14 residues. The CDR3 protein is CASSSQAPVDTQYF. For the CDR3, the DNA is TGCGCCAGCAGCTCACAGGCTCCGGTAGATACGCAGTATTTT.

The chain couples TRBV10-3 to TRBJ2-1, with TRBD1 matching 10 bases. V gave up 8 bases and J gave up 8 bases; unmatched junction bases: 12. Germline V CDR1 and CDR2: ENHRY, SYGVKD. This CDR3 has 15 residues. Here the CDR3 reads CAISGDGTGVYEQFF. The CDR3 nucleotides are TGTGCCATCTCGGGGGATGGGACAGGGGTCTATGAGCAGTTCTTC.

The rearrangement joins TRBV2 to TRBJ2-3; 7 bases match TRBD2. The length of the CDR3 is 15 residues. In germline, CDR1 is SNHLY, CDR2 FYNNEI. V was clipped by 4 bases and J by 0 bases; unmatched bases: 4. CDR3 nucleotide sequence: TGTGCCAGCAGTGGCATGCGGGGGAGCACAGATACGCAGTATTTT. This sequence encodes CASSGMRGSTDTQYF.

This clone was found once. The chain combines TRBV30 with TRBJ2-1, with TRBD2 matching over 8 bases. V lost 5 bases to trimming and J lost 3 bases; unmatched junction nucleotides: 6. Germline lookup yields CDR1 GTSNPN and CDR2 SVGIG (reference sequence). The CDR3 runs 14 residues. The CDR3 region has the DNA TGTGCCTGGTCGACTAGCGCCTACTACAATGAGCAGTTCTTC. Its protein is CAWSTSAYYNEQFF.

This clone showed up just a few times. The V and J genes are TRBV7-2 and TRBJ2-2; D is uncertain. With 7 bases removed from V and 6 bases from J, the gap between germline ends came to 9 bases. Germline V gene lookup returns CDR1 SGHTA and CDR2 FQGNSA. The CDR3 is 12 residues long. The DNA for the CDR3 is TGTGCCAGCATTAAACAACCCGGGGAGCTGTTTTTT. Translated: CASIKQPGELFF.

The rearrangement uses TRBV5-1 and TRBJ1-2; D not certain. The V gene lost 1 base and the J gene lost 6 bases, with 10 bases spanning the gap. Germline V lookup: CDR1 SGHRS, CDR2 YFSETQ. CDR3 length: 13 amino acids. This chain's CDR3 is CASSLSRAHGYTF. The CDR3 bases are TGCGCCAGCAGCTTGTCAAGGGCCCATGGCTACACCTTC.

In the case of this clone: The same CDR3 arises from other DNA sequences in this sample as well. This chain joins TRBV9 and TRBJ2-1; D unresolved. Trimming took off 0 bases at V and 5 bases at J, with 6 bases between the two ends. The CDR3 consists of 13 residues. CDR1 and CDR2 from the germline V gene are SGDLS and YYNGEE. The CDR3 DNA sequence: TGTGCCAGCAGCGTAGGCCCCAACAATGAGCAGTTCTTC. Encoded protein: CASSVGPNNEQFF.

This clone is a singleton in its sample. This chain uses TRBV7-9 with TRBJ2-2, with D maybe TRBD2 (5 bases). V was trimmed by 3 bases and J by 12 bases, leaving 17 bases between them. The CDR3 is 14 residues long. The germline gives CDR1 SEHNR, CDR2 FQNEAQ (reference sequence). The CDR3 nucleotides read TGTGCCAGCAGCTTCGACGGGATCACCGGCCAGCTGTTTTTT. The encoded protein is CASSFDGITGQLFF.